These 16 T cell receptor beta chains were sequenced from one sample in a study of shared clonotypes between healthy human individuals (TCRdb year 2020). Library method: the immunoSEQ multiplex PCR assay. The table was pulled from immuneACCESS by TCRdb, which kept in-frame rearrangements only. Such tables lose some clones; where checked, under half of the loss comes from unresolved V genes, and the rest has no known cause. This sample lists around 1.4 million clones; about 98.5% were detected once. The ten most abundant clones make up around 0.33% of the sample. The specimen sequenced was naive CD4+ T cells sorted from blood. The cell subset or site label corresponds to: CD45RA+ positively selected. The receptors come from a young man in good health.

The rearrangement uses TRBV19 and TRBJ2-7; 8 bases are shared with TRBD2. The CDR3 has 14 amino acids. After removal of 3 bases from V and 3 bases from J, the junction contained 4 bases not matched to a gene. Germline-derived CDR1 and CDR2 are LNHDA and SQIVND (reference sequence). CDR3 sequence reads: CASSIIAGGYEQYF. The CDR3 DNA sequence: TGTGCCAGTAGTATCATCGCGGGAGGCTACGAGCAGTACTTC.

The V and J genes are TRBV25-1 and TRBJ2-7, with TRBD1 as a possible D gene (6 bases). CDR1 is MGHDK, CDR2 SYGVNS, per germline. Trimming removed 8 bases at V and 2 bases at J, with 10 bases between. The CDR3 length is 12 residues. The CDR3 nucleotides are TGTGCCAGCGCCGGACAGACCTACGAGCAGTACTTC. Its translation is CASAGQTYEQYF.

The chain employs TRBV28 and TRBJ1-2, with TRBD1 matching 7 bases. The CDR3 is made up of 16 amino acids. Trimming at V came to 5 bases and at J to 4 bases, leaving 13 bases not matched to a gene. CDR1 is MDHEN, CDR2 SYDVKM, per germline. The CDR3 region has the DNA TGTGCCAGCAGTCCCCGACGCTCTGGGACAGTCTATGGCTACACCTTC. Its translation is CASSPRRSGTVYGYTF.

A note on this clone: One junction end does not reproduce the germline sequence, and a read error may be involved. This sequence joins TRBV12-5 and TRBJ2-2, with TRBD2 matching over 8 bases. CDR1 is LGHNT, CDR2 FRNRAP, per germline. This CDR3 comprises 18 residues. CDR3 sequence (DNA): TGTGCTAGTGGCTTGGTTGTCACTAGCGGCGAGAACACCGGGGAGCTGTTTTTT. Amino acids: CASGLVVTSGENTGELFF.

The chain couples TRBV7-6 to TRBJ2-1; a possible D gene is TRBD1 (6 bases). This CDR3 is built from 14 residues. Germline assignment: CDR1 SGHVS and CDR2 FNYEAQ. V lost 1 base to trimming and J lost 8 bases, with 12 bases between them. CDR3 protein: CASSLGWDTHEQFF. The DNA for the CDR3 is TGTGCCAGCAGCTTAGGCTGGGACACTCATGAGCAGTTCTTC.

The rearrangement joins TRBV10-3 to TRBJ2-7, with 8 bases fitting TRBD2. V was pared by 2 bases and J by 9 bases, with 9 bases of the junction left unmatched. CDR1 is ENHRY and CDR2 is SYGVKD in the germline V gene. CDR3 length: 14 residues. The CDR3 sequence is CAISESPGGNRQYF. The CDR3 region has the DNA TGTGCCATCAGTGAGAGTCCGGGAGGGAATAGGCAGTACTTC.

The chain carries TRBV7-2 and TRBJ2-1, with D possibly TRBD2 on 6 matching bases. Trimming pared 4 bases from V and 12 bases from J, leaving 19 bases between. Germline CDR1 and CDR2: SGHTA and FQGNSA. The CDR3 covers 14 residues. CDR3 bases: TGTGCCAGCAGCTCCCCCGGGGGAGTAGGAGCGCAGTTCTTC. Its translation: CASSSPGGVGAQFF.

The genes are TRBV18 and TRBJ2-7; TRBD2 matches 13 bases. V gave up 5 bases and J gave up 5 bases; unmatched junction bases: 3. The CDR3 totals 14 residues. The germline CDR1 and CDR2 sequences are KGHSH and LQKENI. CDR3 coding DNA: TGTGCCAGCTCAAATGGACTAGCGGGAGACGAGCAGTACTTC. It translates to CASSNGLAGDEQYF.

This clone was found a few times. CDR3 region: CASSLGWLATDTQYF. CDR3 bases: TGTGCCAGCAGCTTAGGTTGGCTAGCGACAGATACGCAGTATTTT. The chain recombines TRBV7-2 with TRBJ2-3; weak D call: TRBD2 (6 bases). Trimming cost V 1 base and J 3 bases, with 11 bases left between them. Germline-derived CDR1 and CDR2 are SGHTA and FQGNSA. This CDR3 region has 15 residues.

V usage is TRBV6-1 and J usage is TRBJ2-7; D unresolved. Germline CDR1 MNHNS, CDR2 SASEGT. The CDR3 has 12 amino acids. V was clipped by 6 bases and J by 5 bases, with 11 bases between them. CDR3 sequence: CASRGRLDEQYF. CDR3 in DNA: TGTGCCAGCAGGGGCAGGTTGGACGAGCAGTACTTC.

This chain uses TRBV5-1 with TRBJ2-7; 9 positions match TRBD1. Germline V gene sequence: CDR1 SGHRS, CDR2 YFSETQ. V shed 0 bases, J shed 5 bases, and the junction held 6 bases outside the gene matches. CDR3 length: 15 residues. As DNA, the CDR3 is TGCGCCAGCAGCTTGGAGGGACAGGGCTTGAACGAGCAGTACTTC. As protein: CASSLEGQGLNEQYF.

This clone has only one observation. V usage is TRBV2 and J usage is TRBJ1-5; weak D call: TRBD1 (6 bases). The CDR3 is made up of 13 amino acids. Per the germline V gene, CDR1 is SNHLY and CDR2 is FYNNEI. Trimming shortened V by 5 bases and J by 9 bases, and 14 bases separated the two germline ends. The CDR3 coding sequence is TGTGCCAGCAGTTCGACAGGAACCAGGCCCCAGCATTTT. Translated, it gives CASSSTGTRPQHF.

The chain joins TRBV5-1 to TRBJ2-7; D is undetermined. CDR1 and CDR2 (germline): SGHRS, YFSETQ. This CDR3 is 14 amino acids long. Trimming shortened V by 5 bases and J by 0 bases, and 12 bases separated the two germline ends. Here the CDR3 DNA reads TGCGCCAGCAGGACGGATCTCCCCTCCTACGAGCAGTACTTC. Its protein is CASRTDLPSYEQYF.

The rearrangement uses TRBV7-8 and TRBJ2-1; tentatively, D is TRBD1 or TRBD2 (5 bases each). The CDR3 runs 14 residues. Germline-derived CDR1 and CDR2 are SGHVS and FQNEAQ. V was shortened by 4 bases and J by 7 bases, with 14 bases between the two germline ends. CDR3 sequence: CASSSREGSNEQFF. The CDR3 bases are TGTGCCAGCAGCTCTAGAGAGGGGTCGAATGAGCAGTTCTTC.

The J gene is TRBJ2-7, the V gene TRBV5-1, with a weak D call TRBD2 (6 bases). CDR1 SGHRS and CDR2 YFSETQ come from the germline V gene. CDR3 length equals 14 residues. Trimming shortened V by 2 bases and J by 6 bases, and 15 bases separated the two germline ends. The CDR3 sequence is CASSFLQVEGEQYF. The DNA for the CDR3 is TGCGCCAGCAGCTTCCTACAGGTGGAGGGCGAGCAGTACTTC.

Turning to this clone: This sample includes further DNA sequences coding for the same CDR3. The V and J genes are TRBV5-1 and TRBJ2-3; 8 bases are a match to TRBD1. This CDR3 has 15 residues. V lost 3 bases, J lost 0 bases, and 3 bases stayed unmatched. CDR1 and CDR2 from the germline V gene are SGHRS and YFSETQ. The CDR3 DNA is TGCGCCAGCAGCTCCCAGGGGGCGAGCACAGATACGCAGTATTTT. Its protein product is CASSSQGASTDTQYF.